The T cell receptor beta chain described here comes from a study of T cell repertoires in cytomegalovirus infection. The overall study: Epitope selection comprised recently identified HLA-C-restricted CMV epitopes and well-studied HLA-B-restricted CMV epitopes. Carrying CMV and the relevant HLA type showed in public TCR beta signatures. Study observations and caveats: Dominating the ex vivo response were HLA-C-restricted CMV-specific TCR beta clonotypes.

TCRdb analysed the reads with MiXCR anew, one entry per CDR3 protein. The repertoire holds fewer than 650,000 distinct CDR3 sequences, with just under 40% as singletons. The CDR3 length is 14 residues. The V and J ends lost 5 bases and 7 bases respectively, with 14 bases between them. The germline CDR1 and CDR2 sequences are LNHNV and YYDKDF (reference sequence). As concerns this clonotype: The antigen is unknown.

The material was cultured PBMCs, obtained from culture after CMV antigen stimulation. The clonotype comes from a human donor in good health (CMV status not recorded). Some clones in this sample may be carry-over from other donors' samples. The chain uses TRBV15 and TRBJ1-4; D unresolved. Here the CDR3 DNA reads TGTGCCACCAGCGGGGTTTGGGGTGGTGAAAAACTGTTTTTT. Residues: CATSGVWGGEKLFF.